This T cell receptor beta chain appears in the sequencing data of a study of blood T cell repertoires in COVID-19. Trimming took 4 bases from V and 2 from J, leaving 12 bases between them. In germline, CDR1 is SGHRS, CDR2 YFSETQ. This CDR3 region has 14 residues. Using immunoSEQ multiplex PCR, the repertoire was profiled, and TCRdb retains in-frame clones only, with some absent. The sample comprises a few hundred thousand clones, 86% of which are singletons, and around 1.6% rests with the top ten. The source is a woman aged 45-65 years with acute or convalescent COVID-19. The chain couples TRBV5-1 to TRBJ2-5; D perhaps matches TRBD2 (6 bases). Input material: peripheral blood. CDR3 coding DNA: TGCGCCAGCAGCATTCTAGCGTATCAAGAGACCCAGTACTTC. Amino acids: CASSILAYQETQYF.